Below are 26 T cell receptor beta chains sequenced from a single sample in a study of CD8 T cells in Susac syndrome. Random-hexamer reverse transcription was applied to roughly 0.45 to 1 ug RNA. In TCRdb, the immunoSEQ multiplex PCR reads were re-called with MiXCR into one record per CDR3 protein. The data hold more than 70,000 distinct CDR3 sequences, with 90% to 95% observed a single time. The sequenced sample was CD8+ T cells from PBMCs. Receptor source: a human donor with multiple sclerosis.

This chain joins TRBV5-6 and TRBJ2-7, with 9 bases matching TRBD1. With V trimmed by 4 bases and J by 2 bases, 16 bases remained unmatched. Germline CDR1 reads SGHDT; CDR2 reads YYEEEE. CDR3 length: 18 residues. CDR3 nucleotide sequence: TGTGCCAGCAGCGCGAGGGACAGGGCTTCACTTACAGCCTACGAGCAGTACTTC. Translated, it gives CASSARDRASLTAYEQYF.

The rearrangement links TRBV20-1 to TRBJ2-7; possible D gene TRBD2, 5 bases. CDR1 DFQATT and CDR2 SNEGSKA come from the germline V gene (reference sequence). V dropped 0 bases and J dropped 3 bases, with 18 bases sitting between them. The length of the CDR3 is 16 residues. The CDR3 bases are TGCAGTGCTAGAGACCCGGACTCACCACCCAGCTACGAGCAGTACTTC. Its translation: CSARDPDSPPSYEQYF.

This clonotype was seen just once. The chain has TRBV2 and TRBJ1-1; TRBD1 might be the D (5 bases). Germline loops: CDR1 SNHLY, CDR2 FYNNEI. This CDR3 spans 16 amino acids. Trimming shortened V by 6 bases and J by 3 bases, and 20 bases separated the two germline ends. The CDR3 coding sequence is TGTGCCAGCAGGGGAACCTCAAAGGGACTCGACACTGAAGCTTTCTTT. Its protein product is CASRGTSKGLDTEAFF.

The rearrangement uses TRBV28 and TRBJ2-3, with 8 bases aligning to TRBD2. The CDR3 contains 16 residues. J was trimmed by 3 bases and V by 4 bases; bases with no gene match: 9. Germline loops: CDR1 MDHEN, CDR2 SYDVKM. CDR3 sequence reads: CASSSSRAGGTDTQYF. CDR3 DNA sequence: TGTGCCAGCAGTTCCTCAAGGGCGGGAGGAACAGATACGCAGTATTTT.

In the case of this clonotype: One junction end does not reproduce the germline sequence, and a read error may be involved. The chain links TRBV29-1 to TRBJ1-2, with D perhaps matching TRBD1 (6 bases). The CDR3 length is 12 residues. CDR1 and CDR2 from the germline V gene are SQVTM and ANQGSEA. This CDR3 reads CSVEVGGYDYTF. DNA of the CDR3: TGCAGCGTTGAGGTGGGGGGCTATGACTACACCTTC.

The rearrangement joins TRBV2 to TRBJ1-2; maybe TRBD1 (5 bases). V was trimmed by 7 bases and J by 8 bases, leaving 11 bases between them. The CDR3 contains 11 residues. CDR1 is SNHLY, CDR2 FYNNEI, per germline. CDR3 nucleotides: TGTGCCAGCACCGTAGGGGAGGGCTACACCTTC. Encoded protein: CASTVGEGYTF.

The V call is TRBV28, the J call TRBJ2-2; D remains ambiguous. Trimming removed 5 bases from V and 4 bases from J, with 2 bases in between. The CDR3 consists of 11 residues. Germline V gene data show CDR1 as MDHEN and CDR2 as SYDVKM. For the CDR3, the DNA is TGTGCCAGCAGTGCCACCGGGGAGCTGTTTTTT. As protein: CASSATGELFF.

The rearrangement links TRBV9 to TRBJ2-1; either TRBD1 or TRBD2 may supply D (5 bases each). The CDR3 is 19 residues long. Trimming stripped 4 bases from V and 0 bases from J, with 23 bases between. Germline V gives CDR1 SGDLS, CDR2 YYNGEE. The CDR3 sequence: CASSPHLRVGESSYNEQFF. In DNA form, the CDR3 reads TGTGCCAGCAGCCCACACCTTCGCGTGGGGGAGAGCTCCTACAATGAGCAGTTCTTC.

The chain recombines TRBV5-1 with TRBJ2-7; 7 nucleotides align to TRBD1. The CDR3 extends over 14 amino acids. Germline trimming cut 5 bases from V and 6 bases from J; bases unmatched to any gene: 11. CDR1 and CDR2 from the germline V gene are SGHRS and YFSETQ. CDR3 nucleotide sequence: TGCGCCAGCAGTCAGACAGGGAGTCTGGTCGAGCAGTACTTC. Its translation is CASSQTGSLVEQYF.

This chain connects TRBV13 to TRBJ2-3; D remains unclear. V was clipped by 5 bases and J by 4 bases, with 7 bases between them. Germline V gene sequence: CDR1 PRHDT, CDR2 FYEKMQ (reference sequence). The CDR3 has 12 residues. As DNA, the CDR3 is TGTGCCAGCAGCGCCGGCCCAGATACGCAGTATTTT. It is translated as CASSAGPDTQYF.

The gene calls are TRBV10-1 and TRBJ2-1, with D perhaps assigned TRBD1 or TRBD2 (5 bases each). The CDR3 consists of 11 residues. Germline lookup yields CDR1 WNHNN and CDR2 SYGVQD (reference sequence). Trimming pared 4 bases from V and 8 bases from J, leaving 6 bases between. The CDR3 is CASSAGHEQFF. The DNA for the CDR3 is TGCGCCAGCAGTGCGGGGCATGAGCAGTTCTTC.

The chain carries TRBV6-5 and TRBJ2-7; D is perhaps TRBD2 (5 bases). The length of the CDR3 is 15 residues. CDR1 MNHEY and CDR2 SVGAGI come from the germline V gene. The V end lost 2 bases, the J end lost 4 bases, and 15 bases lay between the germline ends. CDR3 sequence: CASSYTRDGLYEQYF. The CDR3 nucleotides are TGTGCCAGCAGTTACACTCGGGATGGGCTGTACGAGCAGTACTTC.

The chain has TRBV6-5 and TRBJ1-2; possibly TRBD1 for D (5 bases). V dropped 2 bases and J dropped 8 bases, with 15 bases sitting between them. The CDR3 runs to 14 residues. The germline V gene encodes CDR1 MNHEY and CDR2 SVGAGI. The CDR3 loop reads CASSYTGPKGGYTF. The DNA for the CDR3 is TGTGCCAGCAGTTACACGGGACCCAAAGGCGGCTACACCTTC.

The chain uses TRBV12-3 or TRBV12-4 and TRBJ2-6; D may correspond to TRBD1 or TRBD2 (5 bases each). V lost 7 bases and J 0 bases, leaving 16 bases between the germline ends. The length of the CDR3 is 17 residues. This chain's CDR3 is CASNTGAKYSGANVLTF. Written as DNA, the CDR3 is TGTGCCAGCAACACCGGGGCTAAGTACTCTGGGGCCAACGTCCTGACTTTC.

The genes are TRBV12-3 or TRBV12-4 and TRBJ2-7, with D maybe TRBD2 (5 bases). V lost 1 base and J 0 bases, leaving 7 bases between the germline ends. This CDR3 comprises 14 residues. CDR3 in amino acids: CASSLGGNSYEQYF. DNA for the CDR3: TGTGCCAGCAGTTTAGGAGGGAACTCCTACGAGCAGTACTTC.

V usage is TRBV27 and J usage is TRBJ1-5; D is ambiguous. Between the trimmed V and J ends, which lost 3 bases and 1 base, there was a span of 10 bases. The CDR3 totals 15 residues. The germline V gene encodes CDR1 MNHEY and CDR2 SMNVEV (reference sequence). The CDR3 DNA follows: TGTGCCAGCAGTTTGGGTGCGGGGAGCAATCAGCCCCAGCATTTT. It encodes CASSLGAGSNQPQHF.

The genes are TRBV4-3 and TRBJ1-2; no clear D. Germline V lookup: CDR1 LGHNA, CDR2 YSLEER. There are 15 residues in the CDR3. Trimming stripped 0 bases from V and 4 bases from J, with 12 bases between. The chain's CDR3 is CASSQDITGPYGYTF. The CDR3 DNA is TGCGCCAGCAGCCAAGATATTACGGGCCCCTATGGCTACACCTTC.

The rearrangement joins TRBV20-1 to TRBJ2-7; D gene uncertain. V lost 1 base to trimming and J lost 6 bases, with 10 bases between them. The V gene's germline CDR1 is DFQATT and CDR2 SNEGSKA (reference sequence). CDR3 length: 12 residues. In nucleotides, the CDR3 is TGCAGTGCTAGAGGAACGACACCCGAGCAGTACTTC. Its protein is CSARGTTPEQYF.

The count of this clonotype is one. The chain uses TRBV27 and TRBJ1-2; 8 nucleotides match TRBD1. The CDR3 sequence is 14 residues long. Germline V gene data show CDR1 as MNHEY and CDR2 as SMNVEV (reference sequence). Losses at the gene ends were 6 bases for V and 6 bases for J; bases not matched to a gene: 9. This CDR3 reads CASSPTGALNGYTF. The CDR3 DNA sequence: TGTGCCAGCAGCCCGACAGGGGCTCTAAATGGCTACACCTTC.

V gene TRBV12-3 or TRBV12-4 combines with J gene TRBJ2-5, with 14 bases lining up with TRBD2. The V segment lost 5 bases and the J segment 5 bases; nucleotides outside the gene matches: 7. This CDR3 contains 16 residues. In nucleotides, the CDR3 is TGTGCCAGCAGTCAGACTAGCGGGAGGGCTGGGGAGACCCAGTACTTC. This encodes CASSQTSGRAGETQYF.

The V call is TRBV9, the J call TRBJ1-5; possibly TRBD1 for D (5 bases). Germline V gene data show CDR1 as SGDLS and CDR2 as YYNGEE. V dropped 4 bases and J dropped 2 bases, with 10 bases sitting between them. The length of the CDR3 is 14 residues. The CDR3, as DNA: TGTGCCAGCAGCAGGGGTGAAGGCAATCAGCCCCAGCATTTT. As protein: CASSRGEGNQPQHF.

This clonotype was observed a handful of times. This rearrangement joins TRBV24-1 to TRBJ1-5; D is unresolved. The germline V gene has CDR1 KGHDR and CDR2 SFDVKD. The V end was cut by 3 bases, the J end by 3 bases, with 5 bases between. This CDR3 is 13 amino acids long. This chain's CDR3 is CATSDKVNQPQHF. The CDR3 nucleotides are TGTGCCACCAGTGATAAGGTCAATCAGCCCCAGCATTTT.

The gene calls are TRBV7-9 and TRBJ2-5; TRBD2 aligns across 8 bases. The germline CDR1 and CDR2 sequences are SEHNR and FQNEAQ (reference sequence). This CDR3 spans 16 amino acids. Germline trimming cut 0 bases from V and 1 base from J; bases unmatched to any gene: 4. In DNA form, the CDR3 reads TGTGCCAGCAGCTTAGCCCAGCGGGGGCCCCAAGAGACCCAGTACTTC. It specifies CASSLAQRGPQETQYF.

The chain joins TRBV7-3 to TRBJ1-2; no clear D gene. The V end was cut by 3 bases, the J end by 2 bases, with 7 bases between. Germline loops: CDR1 SGHTA, CDR2 FQGTGA. The CDR3 is made up of 13 amino acids. DNA of the CDR3: TGTGCCAGCAGCTTGGGCGGGAACTATGGCTACACCTTC. Residues: CASSLGGNYGYTF.

This rearrangement joins TRBV20-1 to TRBJ2-5; TRBD2 agrees at 9 bases. This CDR3 has 14 amino acids. The germline V gene encodes CDR1 DFQATT and CDR2 SNEGSKA (reference sequence). Trimming at V came to 3 bases and at J to 4 bases, leaving 6 bases not matched to a gene. The DNA for the CDR3 is TGCAGTGCTAGCCTTAGCGGGAGTGGAGAGACCCAGTACTTC. It yields the protein CSASLSGSGETQYF.

The V call is TRBV12-5, the J call TRBJ1-1; 9 nucleotides align to TRBD1. Germline CDR1 reads LGHNT; CDR2 reads FRNRAP. V lost 6 bases and J lost 5; bases outside the gene matches: 10. This CDR3 contains 15 residues. The CDR3 nucleotides read TGTGCTAGTGGCCGGGACAGGGCCTCGGGAACTGAAGCTTTCTTT. It codes for CASGRDRASGTEAFF.